Sequencing of this TCR beta chain was carried out in a study of OX40 agonist ivuxolimab in advanced cancers. The V and J ends lost 3 bases and 2 bases respectively, with 17 bases between them. The germline gives CDR1 LGHNA, CDR2 YNFKEQ. This CDR3 is 17 amino acids long. Using immunoSEQ multiplex PCR, the repertoire was profiled, and TCRdb retains in-frame clones only, with some absent. The data contain about 60,000 clones, around 90% of them seen just once; the ten biggest clones take up 11% to 15%. The starting material was CD4+ or CD8+ T cells sorted from blood, obtained in a trial of the OX40 agonist ivuxolimab. This sequence was found in an adult with an advanced solid tumor such as melanoma, head and neck, liver or kidney cancer. This rearrangement joins TRBV4-2 to TRBJ1-3; D possibly corresponds to TRBD1 (6 bases). The CDR3, as DNA: TGTGCCAGCAGCCACGCCTCGGGGGCGGCAACTGGAAACACCATATATTTT. This encodes CASSHASGAATGNTIYF.